Following are 25 T cell receptor beta chains from one sample sequenced in a study of shared clonotypes between healthy human individuals. The data were produced by immunoSEQ multiplex PCR, yet TCRdb's version contains in-frame clones alone and is incomplete. The sample contains over 95,000 clones, 68% of which appear only once. Specimen: memory CD8+ T cells sorted from blood. Subset of the sample: CD45RO+ cells pooled with CCR7-negative TemRA cells. Receptors were obtained from a young woman in good health.

Remarks on this clone: This specimen includes other DNA sequences encoding the same CDR3. This chain connects TRBV7-9 to TRBJ2-1; TRBD2 aligns across 8 bases. V lost 5 bases and J lost 2; bases outside the gene matches: 8. Germline CDR1 is SEHNR and CDR2 is FQNEAQ (reference sequence). This CDR3 has 16 residues. This CDR3 reads CASSPRGGSAYNEQFF. CDR3 nucleotide sequence: TGTGCCAGCAGCCCTCGCGGGGGGTCCGCCTACAATGAGCAGTTCTTC.

The rearrangement uses TRBV27 and TRBJ2-6; 11 bases are shared with TRBD1. The CDR3 runs to 17 residues. Germline CDR1 MNHEY, CDR2 SMNVEV (reference sequence). J gave up 0 bases and V 8 bases, and 6 bases lay outside the gene matches. The CDR3 here is CASGTGTGGSGANVLTF. CDR3 in DNA: TGTGCCAGCGGAACCGGGACAGGGGGCTCTGGGGCCAACGTCCTGACTTTC.

The J gene is TRBJ2-1, the V gene TRBV5-4; TRBD2 might be the D (5 bases). The CDR3 has 16 residues. Germline V gene lookup returns CDR1 SGHNT and CDR2 YYREEE (reference sequence). V shed 4 bases and J shed 7 bases, with 21 bases lying between them. The CDR3 coding sequence is TGTGCCAGCAGCCACGTGGATGGGAGTTTTAGGAATGAGCAGTTCTTC. The encoded protein is CASSHVDGSFRNEQFF. Together with reference TRBV5-4 and TRBJ2-1, the CDR3 gives the full variable domain: ETGVTQSPTHLIKTRGQQVTLRCSSQSGHNTVSWYQQALGQGPQFIFQYYREEENGRGNFPPRFSGLQFPNYSSELNVNALELDDSALYLCASSHVDGSFRNEQFFGPGTRLTVL.

This clone was seen at least ten times. The chain combines TRBV27 with TRBJ1-2, with D possibly matching TRBD1 (5 bases). The germline V gene has CDR1 MNHEY and CDR2 SMNVEV (reference sequence). Trimming cost V 4 bases and J 0 bases, with 12 bases left between them. This CDR3 contains 15 residues. DNA for the CDR3: TGTGCCAGCAGTTCCCCTTACAGGACTAACTATGGCTACACCTTC. This codes for CASSSPYRTNYGYTF.

The chain has TRBV7-9 and TRBJ1-2, with a weak D call TRBD1 (6 bases). The V end was cut by 1 base, the J end by 3 bases, with 15 bases between. The CDR3 is made up of 16 amino acids. The germline gives CDR1 SEHNR, CDR2 FQNEAQ (reference sequence). In nucleotides, the CDR3 is TGTGCCAGCAGCTTAGGGCGGCGGGGGCGTCACTATGGCTACACCTTC. Translated, it gives CASSLGRRGRHYGYTF.

The V call is TRBV5-1, the J call TRBJ2-3; D unresolved. CDR1 SGHRS and CDR2 YFSETQ come from the germline V gene. The CDR3 totals 16 residues. With 4 bases removed from V and 1 base from J, the gap between germline ends came to 16 bases. CDR3 sequence (DNA): TGCGCCAGCAGCCTGTGGCGGCCTCCCCGCACAGATACGCAGTATTTT. It translates to CASSLWRPPRTDTQYF.

This chain connects TRBV19 to TRBJ1-2, with D perhaps TRBD1 (6 bases). Per germline, CDR1 LNHDA and CDR2 SQIVND (reference sequence). V shed 8 bases and J shed 7 bases, with 11 bases lying between them. The CDR3 length is 11 residues. This CDR3 reads CASRAGAGYTF. In DNA form, the CDR3 reads TGTGCCAGTCGAGCAGGGGCTGGCTACACCTTC. Looking up the rest from reference TRBV19 and TRBJ1-2 gives the full variable domain: DGGITQSPKYLFRKEGQNVTLSCEQNLNHDAMYWYRQDPGQGLRLIYYSQIVNDFQKGDIAEGYSVSREKKESFPLTVTSAQKNPTAFYLCASRAGAGYTFGSGTRLTVV.

This chain links TRBV5-1 with TRBJ2-4; no clear D gene. The V and J ends lost 1 base and 8 bases respectively, with 10 bases between them. The CDR3 has 13 residues. Germline V CDR1 and CDR2: SGHRS, YFSETQ. CDR3 DNA: TGCGCCAGCAGCTTGATCGGCTTGGACATTCAGTACTTC. Its protein product is CASSLIGLDIQYF.

The V gene is TRBV11-2, the J gene TRBJ2-1, with D possibly being TRBD2 (6 bases). Looked up from germline, CDR1 is SGHAT and CDR2 is FQNNGV. The CDR3 has 14 amino acids. V was pared by 1 base and J by 6 bases, with 10 bases between. The CDR3 is CASSLAGVGNEQFF. The CDR3 region has the DNA TGTGCCAGCAGCTTAGCGGGAGTAGGCAATGAGCAGTTCTTC.

The chain combines TRBV5-1 with TRBJ2-1; D call uncertain. This CDR3 spans 12 amino acids. Germline values: CDR1 SGHRS, CDR2 YFSETQ. Trimming left V 1 base short and J 5 bases short, with 4 bases between. The CDR3 DNA reads as TGCGCCAGCAGCTTGATTGACAATGAGCAGTTCTTC. Its protein is CASSLIDNEQFF.

J is TRBJ2-3 and V is TRBV29-1; the D call may be TRBD1 or TRBD2 (5 bases each). The CDR3 totals 14 residues. The germline V gene encodes CDR1 SQVTM and CDR2 ANQGSEA. Trimming cost V 7 bases and J 1 base, with 15 bases left between them. In nucleotides, the CDR3 is TGCAGCGGGGTACCGGGACCCCGCACAGATACGCAGTATTTT. It encodes CSGVPGPRTDTQYF.

A note on this clone: The same CDR3 also results from other DNA sequences found in this sample. The genes are TRBV7-3 and TRBJ1-1; D is undetermined. Trimming shortened V by 4 bases and J by 3 bases, and 9 bases separated the two germline ends. The germline V gene encodes CDR1 SGHTA and CDR2 FQGTGA. The length of the CDR3 is 13 residues. The CDR3 is CASSSQRDTEAFF. CDR3 nucleotides: TGTGCCAGCAGCTCACAACGGGACACTGAAGCTTTCTTT.

The V call is TRBV2, the J call TRBJ2-3; D is undetermined. Germline loops: CDR1 SNHLY, CDR2 FYNNEI. V gave up 7 bases and J gave up 4 bases, with 9 bases separating them. This CDR3 is 12 amino acids long. CDR3 residues: CASTRSSDTQYF. As DNA, the CDR3 is TGTGCCAGCACCCGCAGTTCAGATACGCAGTATTTT.

The rearrangement uses TRBV25-1 and TRBJ2-2, with D unresolved. This CDR3 is built from 14 residues. Trimming shortened V by 7 bases and J by 0 bases, and 9 bases separated the two germline ends. Germline V gene sequence: CDR1 MGHDK, CDR2 SYGVNS. The CDR3 nucleotides are TGTGCCAGCAAGGCGAAGACGAACACCGGGGAGCTGTTTTTT. This sequence encodes CASKAKTNTGELFF.

The J gene is TRBJ1-1, the V gene TRBV10-3; no clear D. With 7 bases removed from V and 1 base from J, the gap between germline ends came to 13 bases. Germline CDR1 is ENHRY and CDR2 is SYGVKD. CDR3 length: 14 residues. CDR3 loop: CAITKGRWNTEAFF. The CDR3 DNA reads TGTGCCATCACCAAGGGCAGGTGGAACACTGAAGCTTTCTTT.

The chain links TRBV7-2 to TRBJ1-1; D is undetermined. The CDR3 extends over 14 amino acids. The V end was cut by 5 bases, the J end by 4 bases, with 14 bases between. The germline CDR1 and CDR2 sequences are SGHTA and FQGNSA. This CDR3 reads CASSQKGVGTEAFF. For the CDR3, the DNA is TGTGCCAGCAGCCAGAAAGGTGTGGGCACTGAAGCTTTCTTT.

As to this clone: A far larger clone is just one base off, so this is likely a read error. J is TRBJ2-2 and V is TRBV5-4; weak D call: TRBD1 (5 bases). Germline V gives CDR1 SGHNT, CDR2 YYREEE (reference sequence). Trimming left V 9 bases short and J 4 bases short, with 25 bases between. The CDR3 spans 17 residues. CDR3 residues: CANRDSAWGLGTGELFF. The CDR3 DNA sequence: TGTGCCAACAGAGACAGTGCGTGGGGATTGGGCACCGGGGAGCTGTTTTTT.

CDR3 amino acids: CASSKTSGRLNEQFF. The CDR3 region has the DNA TGTGCCAGTAGCAAGACTAGCGGGAGACTTAATGAGCAGTTCTTC. The chain is built from TRBV19 and TRBJ2-1; 12 bases are a match to TRBD2. CDR1 and CDR2 from the germline V gene are LNHDA and SQIVND (reference sequence). The CDR3 is 15 residues long. V lost 6 bases to trimming and J lost 7 bases; unmatched junction nucleotides: 7.

This clone was observed a handful of times. The gene calls are TRBV7-8 and TRBJ2-3; 11 bases agree with TRBD1. This CDR3 has 15 residues. V lost 3 bases and J lost 4; bases outside the gene matches: 3. Per the germline V gene, CDR1 is SGHVS and CDR2 is FQNEAQ. CDR3 sequence reads: CASSLDRGPSDTQYF. CDR3 DNA sequence: TGTGCCAGCAGCTTGGACAGGGGGCCCTCAGATACGCAGTATTTT.

This clone was detected a few times. J is TRBJ2-5 and V is TRBV7-9, with TRBD1 identical over 8 bases. V lost 5 bases and J lost 6; bases outside the gene matches: 11. The CDR3 is made up of 15 amino acids. Germline V lookup: CDR1 SEHNR, CDR2 FQNEAQ (reference sequence). For the CDR3, the DNA is TGTGCCAGCAGCGAAGGGGCAGGGGGCAAGAAGACCCAGTACTTC. This encodes CASSEGAGGKKTQYF.

V usage is TRBV5-4 and J usage is TRBJ2-3; 8 positions match TRBD1. The CDR3 has 13 amino acids. Germline V lookup: CDR1 SGHNT, CDR2 YYREEE (reference sequence). Trimming took 3 bases from V and 5 from J; bases not matched to a gene: 2. The CDR3: CASSSQGEDTQYF. CDR3 in DNA: TGTGCCAGCAGCTCACAGGGGGAAGATACGCAGTATTTT.

The chain has TRBV11-2 and TRBJ1-5; D perhaps matches TRBD1 (5 bases). V was pared by 3 bases and J by 0 bases, with 12 bases between. Germline V CDR1 and CDR2: SGHAT, FQNNGV. This CDR3 region has 16 residues. CDR3 residues: CASSFTGTSSNQPQHF. The CDR3 DNA sequence: TGTGCCAGCAGCTTCACCGGGACGTCTAGCAATCAGCCCCAGCATTTT.

This clone was seen only a few times. The genes are TRBV7-9 and TRBJ1-5; a possible D gene is TRBD1 (6 bases). Germline loops: CDR1 SEHNR, CDR2 FQNEAQ (reference sequence). Trimming took off 1 base at V and 4 bases at J, with 11 bases between the two ends. The CDR3 runs 15 residues. The CDR3 is CASSLGGHENQPQHF. The CDR3 DNA reads as TGTGCCAGCAGCTTAGGGGGACACGAGAATCAGCCCCAGCATTTT.

The CDR3 coding sequence is TGTGCCAGCAGCCATAATAAATTGGGGCGCCCTGAAAAACTGTTTTTT. Its translation is CASSHNKLGRPEKLFF. This chain joins TRBV7-2 and TRBJ1-4; the D gene is possibly TRBD1 (5 bases). CDR1 is SGHTA and CDR2 is FQGNSA in the germline V gene. The CDR3 is 16 residues long. The germline V and J ends were trimmed by 5 bases and 7 bases, with 20 bases remaining between them.

This clone was observed a few times. This sequence joins TRBV25-1 and TRBJ2-1; 7 positions agree with TRBD2. Germline trimming cut 1 base from V and 0 bases from J; bases unmatched to any gene: 3. The CDR3 runs 16 residues. CDR1 and CDR2 from the germline V gene are MGHDK and SYGVNS. The CDR3 bases are TGTGCCAGCAGTGAATCGGCGGGAGTCTCCTACAATGAGCAGTTCTTC. This encodes CASSESAGVSYNEQFF.